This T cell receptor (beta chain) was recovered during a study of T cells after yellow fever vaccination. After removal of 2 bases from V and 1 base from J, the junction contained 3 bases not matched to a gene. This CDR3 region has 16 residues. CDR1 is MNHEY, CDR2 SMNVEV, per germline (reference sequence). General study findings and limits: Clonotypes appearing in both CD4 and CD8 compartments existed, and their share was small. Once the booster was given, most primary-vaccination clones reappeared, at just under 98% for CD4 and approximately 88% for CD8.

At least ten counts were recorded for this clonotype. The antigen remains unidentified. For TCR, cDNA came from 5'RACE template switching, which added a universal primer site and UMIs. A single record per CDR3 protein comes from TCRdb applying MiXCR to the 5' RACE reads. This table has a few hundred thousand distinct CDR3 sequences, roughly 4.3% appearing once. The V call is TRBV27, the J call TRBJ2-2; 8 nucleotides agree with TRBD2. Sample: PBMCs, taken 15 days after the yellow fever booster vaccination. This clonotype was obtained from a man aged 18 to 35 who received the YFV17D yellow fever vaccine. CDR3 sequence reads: CASSLAGGLNTGELFF. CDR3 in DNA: TGTGCCAGCAGTTTAGCGGGGGGCTTGAACACCGGGGAGCTGTTTTTT.